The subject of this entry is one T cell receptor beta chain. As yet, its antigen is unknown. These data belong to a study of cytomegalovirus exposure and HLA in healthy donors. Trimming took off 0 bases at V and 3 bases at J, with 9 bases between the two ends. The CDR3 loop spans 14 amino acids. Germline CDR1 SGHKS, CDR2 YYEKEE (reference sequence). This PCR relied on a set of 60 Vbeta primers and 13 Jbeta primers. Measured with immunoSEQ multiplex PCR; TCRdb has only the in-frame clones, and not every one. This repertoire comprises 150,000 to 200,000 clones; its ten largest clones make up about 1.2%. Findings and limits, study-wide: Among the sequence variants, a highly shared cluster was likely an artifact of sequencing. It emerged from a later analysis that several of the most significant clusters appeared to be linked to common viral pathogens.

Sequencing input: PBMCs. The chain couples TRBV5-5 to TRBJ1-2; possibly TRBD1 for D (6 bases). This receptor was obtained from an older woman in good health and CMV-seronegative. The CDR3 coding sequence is TGTGCCAGCAGCTTGGGTCAGGGGTACTATGGCTACACCTTC. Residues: CASSLGQGYYGYTF.